A single sample gave rise to the 25 T cell receptor beta chains below, sequenced in a study of cytomegalovirus exposure and HLA in healthy donors. Vbeta (60) and Jbeta (13) primers were used in the PCR. The repertoire was sequenced with immunoSEQ multiplex PCR; TCRdb's copy has only in-frame clones and lacks some. The profile shows about 140,000 clones, roughly 79% of them singletons. What was sequenced was PBMCs. Source of these receptors: a woman between 35 and 50 years old in good health and CMV-seronegative.

V and J are TRBV10-3 and TRBJ1-1, with 11 bases matching TRBD1. The V gene's germline CDR1 is ENHRY and CDR2 SYGVKD. The CDR3 length is 15 residues. V trimming: 0 bases; J trimming: 6 bases; junction bases outside the gene matches: 3. The CDR3, as DNA: TGTGCCATCAGTGAGTCGGACAGGGGGCGGGCTGAAGCTTTCTTT. Translated: CAISESDRGRAEAFF.

V is TRBV2 and J is TRBJ2-2; a weak D match, TRBD1 (6 bases). V was clipped by 4 bases and J by 2 bases, with 11 bases between them. The CDR3 is made up of 15 amino acids. The V gene's germline CDR1 is SNHLY and CDR2 FYNNEI. CDR3 residues: CASSGNRVNTGELFF. The CDR3 DNA sequence: TGTGCCAGCAGTGGGAACAGGGTTAACACCGGGGAGCTGTTTTTT.

The V and J genes are TRBV5-6 and TRBJ2-5; D remains unclear. V lost 0 bases and J lost 8, with 17 bases in between. Germline CDR1 is SGHDT and CDR2 is YYEEEE. This CDR3 contains 15 residues. In DNA, the CDR3 is TGTGCCAGCAGCTTGGGGGCAGGCCCCACAAACACCCAGTACTTC. Translating gives CASSLGAGPTNTQYF.

This clone has just a few counts. The rearrangement links TRBV4-3 to TRBJ1-3; unclear D gene. The germline V gene has CDR1 LGHNA and CDR2 YSLEER. This CDR3 spans 17 amino acids. Trimming cost V 0 bases and J 2 bases, with 14 bases left between them. CDR3 residues: CASSQETSLAAGNTIYF. The CDR3 region has the DNA TGCGCCAGCAGCCAAGAAACTTCCCTAGCAGCTGGAAACACCATATATTTT.

This chain links TRBV14 with TRBJ2-5; possible D gene TRBD1, 5 bases. In germline, CDR1 is SGHDN, CDR2 FVKESK. V shed 0 bases and J shed 13 bases, with 12 bases lying between them. The CDR3 length is 12 residues. The CDR3 reads CASSQDKGHRYF. Here the CDR3 DNA reads TGTGCCAGCAGCCAAGATAAAGGACACCGGTACTTC. The variable domain in full, completed from reference TRBV14 and TRBJ2-5, reads EAGVTQFPSHSVIEKGQTVTLRCDPISGHDNLYWYRRVMGKEIKFLLHFVKESKQDESGMPNNRFLAERTGGTYSTLKVQPAELEDSGVYFCASSQDKGHRYFGPGTRLLVL.

The chain carries TRBV11-3 and TRBJ2-3; no reliable D call. Trimming removed 10 bases from V and 13 bases from J, with 9 bases in between. The CDR3 length is 8 residues. Germline CDR1 reads SGHNT; CDR2 reads YENEEA. The CDR3 sequence is CATSIKYF. In DNA form, the CDR3 reads TGTGCCACTAGTATTAAGTATTTT. Filled out from reference TRBV11-3 and TRBJ2-3, the complete variable domain reads EAGVVQSPRYKIIEKKQPVAFWCNPISGHNTLYWYLQNLGQGPELLIRYENEEAVDDSQLPKDRFSAERLKGVDSTLKIQPAELGDSAVYLCATSIKYFGPGTRLTVL.

This clone was counted once. The gene calls are TRBV18 and TRBJ2-1; D is unresolved. V was pared by 1 base and J by 7 bases, with 5 bases between. The CDR3 loop spans 12 amino acids. Germline values: CDR1 KGHSH, CDR2 LQKENI. In nucleotides, the CDR3 is TGTGCCAGCTCACCACTTATGAATGAGCAGTTCTTC. Its translation is CASSPLMNEQFF.

The genes are TRBV7-9 and TRBJ2-7; 7 bases align to TRBD1. CDR1 and CDR2 (germline): SEHNR, FQNEAQ (reference sequence). CDR3 size: 16 residues. V was pared by 3 bases and J by 5 bases, with 13 bases of the junction left unmatched. CDR3 nucleotide sequence: TGTGCCAGCAGCTTTGCTAGATCTGACAGGGTCCACGAGCAGTACTTC. It encodes CASSFARSDRVHEQYF.

The J gene is TRBJ1-1, the V gene TRBV15; D possibly corresponds to TRBD1 (5 bases). V was cut by 5 bases and J by 1 base, with 14 bases left in between. The CDR3 consists of 15 residues. The V gene's germline CDR1 is LNHNV and CDR2 YYDKDF (reference sequence). The CDR3 reads CATSVASTGNTEAFF. CDR3 bases: TGTGCCACCAGCGTTGCCTCCACAGGGAACACTGAAGCTTTCTTT.

This clone showed up just once. The V gene is TRBV7-9, the J gene TRBJ1-3; TRBD1 might be the D (6 bases). The V gene's germline CDR1 is SEHNR and CDR2 FQNEAQ (reference sequence). This CDR3 has 16 amino acids. The V end lost 2 bases, the J end lost 2 bases, and 13 bases lay between the germline ends. CDR3 sequence reads: CASSLPTGSPGNTIYF. DNA of the CDR3: TGTGCCAGCAGCTTACCTACAGGGAGCCCTGGAAACACCATATATTTT.

This clone was seen a single time. The chain recombines TRBV5-4 with TRBJ1-1; D perhaps matches TRBD1 (5 bases). Germline CDR1 SGHNT, CDR2 YYREEE (reference sequence). The CDR3 is 16 residues long. The V gene lost 4 bases and the J gene lost 0 bases, with 16 bases spanning the gap. The chain's CDR3 is CASSPHLLGLNTEAFF. The CDR3 DNA reads as TGTGCCAGCAGCCCTCACCTTTTGGGGCTGAACACTGAAGCTTTCTTT.

This clone was counted a single time. The CDR3, as DNA: TGTGCCAGCAGTTCCGACCGGACTAGCGGGCGCACAGATACGCAGTATTTT. Translated: CASSSDRTSGRTDTQYF. The chain combines TRBV27 with TRBJ2-3; 11 bases map to TRBD2. Germline assignment: CDR1 MNHEY and CDR2 SMNVEV (reference sequence). The length of the CDR3 is 17 residues. The ends lost 4 bases at V and 1 base at J; junction bases unmatched: 7.

The chain recombines TRBV6-6 with TRBJ2-7; 8 nucleotides agree with TRBD2. The germline V gene encodes CDR1 MNHNY and CDR2 SVGAGI (reference sequence). Trimming at V came to 8 bases and at J to 2 bases, leaving 11 bases not matched to a gene. The CDR3 length is 15 residues. CDR3 nucleotide sequence: TGTGCCAGCCAACTCCCCGGGGGGGGACCCTACGAGCAGTACTTC. Its translation is CASQLPGGGPYEQYF.

This sequence joins TRBV7-3 and TRBJ2-3; 7 bases are a match to TRBD2. Germline CDR1 and CDR2: SGHTA and FQGTGA. The CDR3 covers 16 residues. The ends lost 5 bases at V and 0 bases at J; junction bases unmatched: 8. The CDR3 DNA reads as TGTGCCAGCAGCCCCCAGAGTAGCGGGAGCACAGATACGCAGTATTTT. Amino acid sequence: CASSPQSSGSTDTQYF.

This clone occurred a few times. The chain combines TRBV11-2 with TRBJ2-3, with TRBD2 matching over 15 bases. J was trimmed by 7 bases and V by 0 bases; bases with no gene match: 5. This CDR3 comprises 17 residues. Germline CDR1 SGHAT, CDR2 FQNNGV. The CDR3 loop is CASSLDRTSGGAHTQYF. The CDR3 bases are TGTGCCAGCAGCTTAGATAGGACTAGCGGGGGGGCCCATACGCAGTATTTT.

This chain connects TRBV27 to TRBJ2-5; 7 bases align to TRBD1. The ends lost 4 bases at V and 5 bases at J; junction bases unmatched: 4. Germline V CDR1 and CDR2: MNHEY, SMNVEV (reference sequence). CDR3 length: 13 residues. CDR3 in DNA: TGTGCCAGCAGTTACAGGGGCTTGGAGACCCAGTACTTC. Encoded protein: CASSYRGLETQYF.

V is TRBV7-2 and J is TRBJ1-6; 7 nucleotides agree with TRBD1. V dropped 8 bases and J dropped 3; count of bases not matched to a gene: 1. From germline, CDR1 is SGHTA and CDR2 FQGNSA. The CDR3 runs to 13 residues. The CDR3 region is CASGTVYNSPLHF. The CDR3 DNA sequence: TGTGCCAGCGGGACAGTCTATAATTCACCCCTCCACTTT.

The CDR3 is CASSSELAGPLDTQYF. The CDR3 DNA is TGTGCCAGCAGCTCAGAACTAGCGGGGCCACTAGATACGCAGTATTTT. The rearrangement uses TRBV7-3 and TRBJ2-3, with TRBD2 identical over 10 bases. CDR3 size: 16 residues. The V and J ends lost 4 bases and 5 bases, in that order; junction bases with no gene match: 9. From germline, CDR1 is SGHTA and CDR2 FQGTGA. Full variable domain (remainder filled in from reference TRBV7-3 and TRBJ2-3): GAGVSQTPSNKVTEKGKYVELRCDPISGHTALYWYRQSLGQGPEFLIYFQGTGAADDSGLPNDRFFAVRPEGSVSTLKIQRTERGDSAVYLCASSSELAGPLDTQYFGPGTRLTVL.

This rearrangement joins TRBV5-4 to TRBJ2-7; the D gene is possibly TRBD1 (6 bases). CDR3 length equals 13 residues. Trimming left V 3 bases short and J 4 bases short, with 11 bases between. Germline loops: CDR1 SGHNT, CDR2 YYREEE (reference sequence). CDR3 protein: CASSSPDSYEQYF. The CDR3 bases are TGTGCCAGCAGCTCACCGGACAGTTACGAGCAGTACTTC.

The rearrangement links TRBV5-6 to TRBJ1-1, with 7 bases matching TRBD1. Germline V gene lookup returns CDR1 SGHDT and CDR2 YYEEEE. V shed 2 bases, J shed 4 bases, and the junction held 14 bases outside the gene matches. This CDR3 has 17 amino acids. The CDR3 sequence: CASSLFPTGARGTEAFF. The CDR3 nucleotides read TGTGCCAGCAGCTTATTCCCTACAGGGGCGAGGGGCACTGAAGCTTTCTTT. Supplemented by reference TRBV5-6 and TRBJ1-1, the full variable domain reads DAGVTQSPTHLIKTRGQQVTLRCSPKSGHDTVSWYQQALGQGPQFIFQYYEEEERQRGNFPDRFSGHQFPNYSSELNVNALLLGDSALYLCASSLFPTGARGTEAFFGQGTRLTVV.

This clone is classed as medium-sized. The chain combines TRBV29-1 with TRBJ2-1; 10 nucleotides align to TRBD2. The trim removed 2 bases at V and 4 bases at J, leaving 5 bases unmatched. Germline V gene data show CDR1 as SQVTM and CDR2 as ANQGSEA. The CDR3 loop spans 15 amino acids. This CDR3 is CSVEPQTSGYNEQFF. The CDR3 nucleotides are TGCAGCGTTGAACCCCAGACTAGCGGGTACAATGAGCAGTTCTTC.

The chain combines TRBV7-8 with TRBJ2-5, with D possibly matching TRBD2 (7 bases). The CDR3 sequence is 15 residues long. V was pared by 3 bases and J by 5 bases, with 16 bases between. Germline values: CDR1 SGHVS, CDR2 FQNEAQ. CDR3 protein: CASSFGGGPGETQYF. CDR3 in DNA: TGTGCCAGCAGCTTCGGCGGGGGCCCCGGGGAGACCCAGTACTTC. Full variable domain (remainder filled in from reference TRBV7-8 and TRBJ2-5): GAGVSQSPRYKVAKRGQDVALRCDPISGHVSLFWYQQALGQGPEFLTYFQNEAQLDKSGLPSDRFFAERPEGSVSTLKIQRTQQEDSAVYLCASSFGGGPGETQYFGPGTRLLVL.

The rearrangement uses TRBV2 and TRBJ1-3; D possibly corresponds to TRBD1 (6 bases). Germline V lookup: CDR1 SNHLY, CDR2 FYNNEI. Deletions cut 8 bases from V and 3 bases from J, with 14 bases between. The CDR3 sequence is 14 residues long. The chain's CDR3 is CASSGQGDGNTIYF. DNA for the CDR3: TGTGCCAGCTCGGGACAAGGGGATGGAAACACCATATATTTT.

The chain combines TRBV28 with TRBJ2-1, with TRBD2 identical over 11 bases. The CDR3 contains 16 residues. V lost 4 bases and J lost 9; bases outside the gene matches: 11. Germline CDR1 MDHEN, CDR2 SYDVKM. The CDR3 region has the DNA TGTGCCAGCAGTTGGCTAGCGGGGGGCCGACGGGGTGAGCAGTTCTTC. Its translation is CASSWLAGGRRGEQFF.

This clone turned up a few times. The chain combines TRBV30 with TRBJ1-6; tentatively, D is TRBD1 (6 bases). Trimming shortened V by 3 bases and J by 1 base, and 10 bases separated the two germline ends. CDR1 and CDR2 (germline): GTSNPN, SVGIG (reference sequence). The CDR3 loop spans 15 amino acids. The CDR3 loop reads CAWSPQGSYNSPLHF. The CDR3 DNA reads TGTGCCTGGAGCCCACAGGGTTCCTATAATTCACCCCTCCACTTT.